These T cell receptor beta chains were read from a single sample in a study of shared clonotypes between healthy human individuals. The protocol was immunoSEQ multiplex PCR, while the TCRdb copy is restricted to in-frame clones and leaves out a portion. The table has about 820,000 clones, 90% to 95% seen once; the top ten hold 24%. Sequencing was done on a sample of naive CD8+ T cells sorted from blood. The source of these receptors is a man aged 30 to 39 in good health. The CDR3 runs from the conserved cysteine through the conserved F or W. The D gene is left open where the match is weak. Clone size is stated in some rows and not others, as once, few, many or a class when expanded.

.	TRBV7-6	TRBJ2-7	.	CASSLTARSYEQYF	TGTGCCAGCAGCTTAACTGCCAGGAGCTACGAGCAGTACTTC
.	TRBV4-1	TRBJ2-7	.	CASSQVPSLSYEQYF	TGCGCCAGCAGCCAAGTCCCCAGCCTCTCCTACGAGCAGTACTTC
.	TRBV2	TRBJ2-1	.	CASSITGETYNEQFF	TGTGCCAGCAGTATAACAGGAGAGACCTACAATGAGCAGTTCTTC
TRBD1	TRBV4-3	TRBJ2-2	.	CASSQDRGPGELFF	TGCGCCAGCAGCCAGGACAGGGGGCCCGGGGAGCTGTTTTTT
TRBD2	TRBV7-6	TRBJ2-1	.	CASRLLAGGSYNEQFF	TGTGCCAGCAGGTTGTTAGCGGGAGGCTCCTACAATGAGCAGTTCTTC
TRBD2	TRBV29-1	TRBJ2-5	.	CSVEDPAGAETQYF	TGCAGCGTTGAGGATCCAGCGGGAGCGGAGACCCAGTACTTC
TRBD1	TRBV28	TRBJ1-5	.	CASSSGQGPLVWNQPQHF	TGTGCCAGCAGTTCGGGACAGGGCCCACTCGTGTGGAATCAGCCCCAGCATTTT
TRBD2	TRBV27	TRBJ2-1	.	CASSLLAGAPGEQFF	TGTGCCAGCAGTTTATTGGCGGGAGCCCCGGGTGAGCAGTTCTTC
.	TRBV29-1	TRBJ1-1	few	CSVEDHWNTEAFF	TGCAGCGTTGAAGATCATTGGAACACTGAAGCTTTCTTT
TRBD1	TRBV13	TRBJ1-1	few	CASSARTGMTNTEAFF	TGTGCCAGCAGCGCGAGGACAGGAATGACGAACACTGAAGCTTTCTTT
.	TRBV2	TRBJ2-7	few	CASSEEDSPVYEQYF	TGTGCCAGCAGTGAAGAGGACAGTCCTGTTTACGAGCAGTACTTC
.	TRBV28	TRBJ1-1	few	CASSPSFGTEAFF	TGTGCCAGCAGTCCCTCATTCGGCACTGAAGCTTTCTTT
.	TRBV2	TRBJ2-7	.	CASSGRNEQYF	TGTGCCAGCAGTGGTAGGAACGAGCAGTACTTC
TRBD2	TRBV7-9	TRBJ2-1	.	CASIPTDSGLAGYYNEQFF	TGTGCCAGCATCCCTACCGACAGCGGACTAGCGGGGTACTACAATGAGCAGTTCTTC
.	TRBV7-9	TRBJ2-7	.	CASSLESHDRQGPYEQYF	TGTGCCAGCAGCTTAGAATCCCACGACAGGCAGGGGCCCTACGAGCAGTACTTC
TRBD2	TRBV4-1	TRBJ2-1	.	CASSQIAGGPFFYNEQFF	TGCGCCAGCAGCCAAATAGCGGGAGGGCCGTTTTTCTACAATGAGCAGTTCTTC
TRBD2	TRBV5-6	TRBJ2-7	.	CASSLDGGRAEEQYF	TGTGCCAGCAGCTTGGACGGCGGGAGGGCCGAAGAGCAGTACTTC
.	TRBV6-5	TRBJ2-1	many	CASRSLANEQFF	TGTGCCAGCAGGTCACTAGCCAATGAGCAGTTCTTC
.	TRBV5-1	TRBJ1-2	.	CASSWTNRDGYTF	TGCGCCAGCAGCTGGACCAACAGAGATGGCTACACCTTC
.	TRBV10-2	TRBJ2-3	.	CASSVYTTTDTQYF	TGCGCCAGCAGTGTTTACACTACCACAGATACGCAGTATTTT
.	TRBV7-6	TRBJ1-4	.	CASSPGGEKLFF	TGTGCCAGCAGCCCCGGGGGGGAAAAACTGTTTTTT
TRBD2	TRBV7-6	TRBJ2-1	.	CASSLALAGGPTTDNEQFF	TGTGCCAGCAGCTTAGCCCTAGCGGGAGGGCCTACAACCGACAATGAGCAGTTCTTC
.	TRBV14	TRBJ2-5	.	CASSQDWGSQETQYF	TGTGCCAGCAGCCAAGATTGGGGGTCCCAAGAGACCCAGTACTTC
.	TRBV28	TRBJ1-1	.	CASSFVGWRGGENEAFF	TGTGCCAGCAGTTTCGTCGGCTGGCGGGGGGGCGAAAATGAAGCTTTCTTT
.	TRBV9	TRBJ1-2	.	CASSAGRTTNYGYTF	TGTGCCAGCAGCGCCGGACGGACGACTAACTATGGCTACACCTTC
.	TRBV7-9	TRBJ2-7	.	CASSLETYEQYF	TGTGCCAGCAGCTTAGAAACCTACGAGCAGTACTTC
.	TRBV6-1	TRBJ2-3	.	CASSEFRGSDTQYF	TGTGCCAGCAGTGAATTTAGGGGTAGCGATACGCAGTATTTT
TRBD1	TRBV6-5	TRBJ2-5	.	CASSSRTGSGETQYF	TGTGCCAGCAGTTCCCGGACAGGGTCTGGTGAGACCCAGTACTTC
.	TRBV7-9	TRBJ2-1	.	CASSLARNGPTYNEQFF	TGTGCCAGCAGCTTAGCGAGGAACGGGCCTACCTACAATGAGCAGTTCTTC
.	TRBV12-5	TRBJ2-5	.	CASGSASQETQYF	TGTGCTAGTGGTTCTGCCAGTCAAGAGACCCAGTACTTC
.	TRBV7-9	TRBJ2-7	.	CASSPRHVSYEQYF	TGTGCCAGCAGCCCCCGACACGTCTCCTACGAGCAGTACTTC
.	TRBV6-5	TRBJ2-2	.	CASSYQGSGELFF	TGTGCCAGCAGTTACCAAGGGTCCGGGGAGCTGTTTTTT
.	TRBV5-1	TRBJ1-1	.	CASSFGTEAFF	TGCGCCAGCAGCTTTGGGACGGAAGCTTTCTTT
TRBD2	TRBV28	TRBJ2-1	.	CASRTVVANGTSGLYEQFF	TGTGCCAGCAGGACCGTAGTTGCCAATGGGACTAGCGGGCTCTATGAGCAGTTCTTC
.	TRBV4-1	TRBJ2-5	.	CASSQDPYQGWETQYF	TGCGCCAGCAGCCAAGACCCATACCAGGGGTGGGAGACCCAGTACTTC
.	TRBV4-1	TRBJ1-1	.	CASSDPGTGNTEAFF	TGCGCCAGCAGCGACCCCGGGACGGGGAACACTGAAGCTTTCTTT
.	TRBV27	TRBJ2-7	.	CASSSNSSPDSKISYEQYF	TGTGCCAGCAGTTCTAATTCCTCCCCCGACAGTAAAATTTCTTACGAGCAGTACTTC
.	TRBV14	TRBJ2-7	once	CASSFGGDEQYF	TGTGCCAGCAGTTTCGGGGGCGACGAGCAGTACTTC
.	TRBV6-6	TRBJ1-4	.	CASSYLGGRGEKLFF	TGTGCCAGCAGTTACCTCGGGGGCCGGGGTGAAAAACTGTTTTTT
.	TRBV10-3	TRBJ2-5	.	CAITNPGLETQYF	TGTGCCATCACCAACCCGGGACTGGAGACCCAGTACTTC
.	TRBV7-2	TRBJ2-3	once	CASSFYREFLSADTQYF	TGTGCCAGCAGTTTTTACAGGGAATTTTTGTCCGCAGATACGCAGTATTTT
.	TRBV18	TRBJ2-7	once	CASSPMGNEQYF	TGTGCCAGCTCACCGATGGGGAACGAGCAGTACTTC
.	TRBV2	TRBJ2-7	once	CASSVGRGRAYEQYF	TGTGCCAGCAGTGTAGGTCGGGGCAGGGCCTACGAGCAGTACTTC
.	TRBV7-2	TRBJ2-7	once	CASSFNWRATYEQYF	TGTGCCAGCAGCTTTAACTGGCGGGCGACCTACGAGCAGTACTTC
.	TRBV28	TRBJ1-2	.	CASNNRVFGYTF	TGTGCCAGCAATAACAGGGTATTTGGCTACACCTTC
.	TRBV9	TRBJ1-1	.	CASSVAGTTYTEAFF	TGTGCCAGCAGCGTAGCTGGTACCACTTACACTGAAGCTTTCTTT
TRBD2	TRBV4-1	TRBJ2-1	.	CASSQIGLAGNINYNEQFF	TGCGCCAGCAGCCAGATAGGACTAGCGGGAAATATAAACTACAATGAGCAGTTCTTC
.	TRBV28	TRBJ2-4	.	CASSFPGVKSKNIQYF	TGTGCCAGCAGTTTTCCAGGGGTTAAATCCAAAAACATTCAGTACTTC
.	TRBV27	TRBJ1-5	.	CASSLGGINQPQHF	TGTGCCAGCAGTTTGGGGGGAATCAATCAGCCCCAGCATTTT
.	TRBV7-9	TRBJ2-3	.	CASSPQSSNTQYF	TGTGCCAGCAGCCCGCAGTCTTCCAATACGCAGTATTTT
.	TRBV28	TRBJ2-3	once	CASTGLDQADTQYF	TGTGCCAGCACGGGACTCGATCAAGCAGATACGCAGTATTTT
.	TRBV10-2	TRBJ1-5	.	CASRGGLGNQPQHF	TGCGCCAGCCGCGGGGGGCTAGGCAATCAGCCCCAGCATTTT
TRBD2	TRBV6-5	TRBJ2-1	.	CASSYSWGGSTEQFF	TGTGCCAGCAGTTACTCTTGGGGGGGAAGTACTGAGCAGTTCTTC